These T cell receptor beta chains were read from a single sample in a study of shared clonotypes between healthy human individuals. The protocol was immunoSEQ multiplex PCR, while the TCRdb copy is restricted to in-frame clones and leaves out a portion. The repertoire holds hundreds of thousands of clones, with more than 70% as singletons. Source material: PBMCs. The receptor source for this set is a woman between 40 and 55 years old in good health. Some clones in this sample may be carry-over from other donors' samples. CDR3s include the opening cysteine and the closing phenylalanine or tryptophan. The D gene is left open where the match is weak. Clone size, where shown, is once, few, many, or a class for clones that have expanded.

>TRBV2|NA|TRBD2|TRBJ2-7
TGTGCCAGCAGGCGGGAGATCTACGAGCAGTACTTC
CASRREIYEQYF
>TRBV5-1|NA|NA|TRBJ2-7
TGCGCCAGCAGCGCGGGACCCCAAAGCTACGAGCAGTACTTC
CASSAGPQSYEQYF
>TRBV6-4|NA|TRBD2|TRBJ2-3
TGTGCCAGCAGTGACATTGCGGGAGCGATAGATACGCAGTATTTT
CASSDIAGAIDTQYF
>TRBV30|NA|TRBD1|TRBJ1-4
TGTGCCTGGAGTGTCGGGACAGTGTCAGAAAAACTGTTTTTT
CAWSVGTVSEKLFF
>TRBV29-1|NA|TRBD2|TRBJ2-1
TGCAGCGTTGACCTCCCCACCAGGCTAGCGGGGGAGTCCTACAATGAGCAGTTCTTC
CSVDLPTRLAGESYNEQFF
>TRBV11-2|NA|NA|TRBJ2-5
TGTGCCAGCAGCCCAGGGTATGAGACCCAGTACTTC
CASSPGYETQYF
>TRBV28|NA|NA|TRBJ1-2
TGTGCCAGCAGTTTATCGCCTTCGAGGATCGGAGGTAACTATGGCTACACCTTC
CASSLSPSRIGGNYGYTF
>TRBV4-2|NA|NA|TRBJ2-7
TGTGCCAGCAGCTTAGCGCAGGGAGGCACCTACGAGCAGTACTTC
CASSLAQGGTYEQYF
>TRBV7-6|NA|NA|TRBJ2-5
TGTGCCAGCACCCTAGGACGGGGTGGGGAGACCCAGTACTTC
CASTLGRGGETQYF
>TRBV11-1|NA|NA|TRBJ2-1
TGTGCCAGCAGCTTAGATGGGGACGCAGGGGATGAGCAGTTCTTC
CASSLDGDAGDEQFF
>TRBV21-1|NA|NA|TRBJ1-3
TGTGCCAGCAGCATGGGCCTTAAAGGACAGGAACTTGGAAACACCATATATTTT
CASSMGLKGQELGNTIYF
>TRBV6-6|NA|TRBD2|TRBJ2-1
TGTGCCAGCAGTACCGGGACTAGCGAATACAATGAGCAGTTCTTC
CASSTGTSEYNEQFF
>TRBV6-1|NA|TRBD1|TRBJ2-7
TGTGCCAGCAGTGAACTAGGGTCTGGGTTAGACAGGGGGCTTACCTACGAGCAGTACTTC
CASSELGSGLDRGLTYEQYF
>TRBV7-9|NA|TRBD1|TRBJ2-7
TGTGCCAGCAGCTTAAGGGGGCTATCCTACGAGCAGTACTTC
CASSLRGLSYEQYF
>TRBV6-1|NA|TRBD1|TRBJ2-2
TGTGCCAGCAGTAAGACAGGGGACGGGGAGCTGTTTTTT
CASSKTGDGELFF
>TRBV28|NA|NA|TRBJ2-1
TGTGCCAGCAGTTTCACCCATGAGCAGTTCTTC
CASSFTHEQFF
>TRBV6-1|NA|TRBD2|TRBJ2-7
TGTGCCAGCAGTGCCCGGGAGGGCTCCTACGAGCAGTACTTC
CASSAREGSYEQYF
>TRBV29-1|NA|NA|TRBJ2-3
TGCAGCGTTGGCGGGGCATTCACAGATACGCAGTATTTT
CSVGGAFTDTQYF
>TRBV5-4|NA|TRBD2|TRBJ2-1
TGTGCCAGCAGCATTGGACTAGCGGGAGGCGGCAATGAGCAGTTCTTC
CASSIGLAGGGNEQFF
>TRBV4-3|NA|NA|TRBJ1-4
TGCGCCAGCAGCCAAGATCCCGGCCCTAATGAAAAACTGTTTTTT
CASSQDPGPNEKLFF
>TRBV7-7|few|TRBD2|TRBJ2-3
TGTGCCAGCAGCCCGAGCGGGGCATACACAGATACGCAGTATTTT
CASSPSGAYTDTQYF
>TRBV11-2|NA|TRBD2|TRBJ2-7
TGTGCCAGCAGCTTGAACTTTGGACTAGCGATCTCCTACGAGCAGTACTTC
CASSLNFGLAISYEQYF
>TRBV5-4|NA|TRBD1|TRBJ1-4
TGTGCCAGCAGCTTACCGGGACAGAATGAAAAACTGTTTTTT
CASSLPGQNEKLFF
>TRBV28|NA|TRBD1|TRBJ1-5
TGTGCCAGCAAAAGGACAGGGCTGGGCAATCAGCCCCAGCATTTT
CASKRTGLGNQPQHF
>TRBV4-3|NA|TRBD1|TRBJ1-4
TGCGCCAGCAGCCAAGGGGTTGGGGACAGCCTAATTCGGGAAAAACTGTTTTTT
CASSQGVGDSLIREKLFF
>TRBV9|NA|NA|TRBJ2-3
TGTGCCAGCAGCGGGCCAAGAGGCACAGATACGCAGTATTTT
CASSGPRGTDTQYF
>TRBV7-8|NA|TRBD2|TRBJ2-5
TGTGCCAGCAGCATCGGACTAGGAGAGACCCAGTACTTC
CASSIGLGETQYF
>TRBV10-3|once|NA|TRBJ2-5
TGTGCCATCAGCGGGTCACAAGAGACCCAGTACTTC
CAISGSQETQYF
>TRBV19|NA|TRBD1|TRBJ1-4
TGTGCCAGCCTACAGGGGAGGGGTGAAAAACTGTTTTTT
CASLQGRGEKLFF
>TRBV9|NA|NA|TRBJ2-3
TGTGCCAGCAGCGTAGGCGGGGAAGGGCCGGATACGCAGTATTTT
CASSVGGEGPDTQYF
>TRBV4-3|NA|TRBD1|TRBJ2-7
TGCGCCAGCAGCCAAACTCCGGGACAGGGCCACGAGCAGTACTTC
CASSQTPGQGHEQYF
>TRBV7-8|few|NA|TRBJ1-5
TGTGCCAGCAGCTTAGGCCGGGTGCAGCCCCAGCATTTT
CASSLGRVQPQHF
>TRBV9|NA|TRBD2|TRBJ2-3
TGTGCCAGCAGCGTTGGGAGCGGGAGGACAGATACGCAGTATTTT
CASSVGSGRTDTQYF
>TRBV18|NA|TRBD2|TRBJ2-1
TGTGCCAGCTCACCCGTTACTAGCGGGAGTTACAATGAGCAGTTCTTC
CASSPVTSGSYNEQFF
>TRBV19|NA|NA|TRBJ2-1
TGTGCCAGTAGTATGCGGGGGCAACCTTACAATGAGCAGTTCTTC
CASSMRGQPYNEQFF
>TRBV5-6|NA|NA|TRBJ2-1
TGTGCCAGCGCCTGGTCCCTGGGGGGCGGGGCCAACAATGAGCAGTTCTTC
CASAWSLGGGANNEQFF
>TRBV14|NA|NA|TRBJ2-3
TGTGCCAGCAGCCAAGATCGGGACAACACAGATACGCAGTATTTT
CASSQDRDNTDTQYF
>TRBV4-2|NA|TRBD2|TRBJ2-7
TGTGCCAGCAGCCAAGATCAGTCTAGCGGGGCCTTCTCCTACGAGCAGTACTTC
CASSQDQSSGAFSYEQYF
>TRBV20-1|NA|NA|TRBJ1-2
TGCAGTGCTTACAGAAACTATGGCTACACCTTC
CSAYRNYGYTF
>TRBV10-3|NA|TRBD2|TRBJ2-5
TGTGCCATCAGTGAGGGCCAAACTAGCGAGGACCAAGAGACCCAGTACTTC
CAISEGQTSEDQETQYF
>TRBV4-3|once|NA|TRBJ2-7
TGCGCCAGCAGCCAAGAACGGGACTCCCTCTGTCCCTACGAGCAGTACTTC
CASSQERDSLCPYEQYF
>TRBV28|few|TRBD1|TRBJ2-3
TGTGCCAGCAGTGCGGACAGGGGGGGAAGGACAGATACGCAGTATTTT
CASSADRGGRTDTQYF
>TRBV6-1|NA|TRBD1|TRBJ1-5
TGTGCCAGCAGTGAAATAGCAGAGGACAGGGGGTTTGTGGGCAATCAGCCCCAGCATTTT
CASSEIAEDRGFVGNQPQHF
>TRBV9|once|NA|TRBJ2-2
TGTGCCAGCAGCGAGAGGGTGTCCGGGGAGCTGTTTTTT
CASSERVSGELFF
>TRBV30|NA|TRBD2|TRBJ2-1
TGTGCCTGGAGTGGTAGGCGGGAGTACAATGAGCAGTTCTTC
CAWSGRREYNEQFF